This T cell receptor beta chain is drawn from a study of glioma-infiltrating T cells. Study-level findings and limits: Above-expected tissue-blood divergence occurred in all gliomas, most in low-grade ones.

Using RNA template, CDR3s of TCR alpha and beta were amplified with iRepertoire arm-PCR. TCRdb reprocessed the multiplex PCR reads with MiXCR, giving one entry per CDR3 protein. Counted here are more than 20,000 distinct CDR3 sequences, under 30% occurring once; the ten biggest clones make up 13%. The CDR3 loop spans 11 amino acids. V was cut by 4 bases and J by 5 bases, with 2 bases left in between. Looked up from germline, CDR1 is MNHEY and CDR2 is SVGEGT. Judged by abundance, this clonotype is medium-sized (0.01 to 0.1%). The antigen remains unidentified. Sample: glioma tissue, nonneoplastic brain tissue, or PBMCs (not recorded which). The receptor comes from a human donor with low-grade glioma or glioblastoma, undergoing nonglioma brain surgery, or in good health (not recorded which). The chain uses TRBV6-2 or TRBV6-3 and TRBJ2-2, with D unclear. The DNA for the CDR3 is TGTGCCAGCAGTTTTACCGGGGAGCTGTTTTTT. Translation gives CASSFTGELFF.